This T cell receptor beta chain was sequenced in a study of regulatory T cells in long-lasting Graves disease. A note on this clonotype: The antigen remains unidentified.

The study's findings and limits: The study examined only peripheral blood, not thyroid tissue.

According to the study, TCR beta libraries were built with iRepertoire HTBI primers and CDR3-region Arm-PCR. TCRdb passed the multiplex PCR reads through MiXCR, listing each CDR3 protein once. The sample lists some 370,000 distinct CDR3 sequences; roughly 20% were seen once. V gave up 6 bases and J gave up 5 bases; unmatched junction bases: 10. The V gene's germline CDR1 is SQVTM and CDR2 ANQGSEA. This CDR3 is 13 amino acids long. Time point: persistent/refractory GD, antithyroid drugs over 5 years with positive TRAb. After RNA was extracted from PBMCs, the TCR library was made from it. The chain combines TRBV29-1 with TRBJ2-7, with 7 bases lining up with TRBD2. The source is a female donor with Graves disease. The sample consisted of peripheral blood mononuclear cells (PBMCs), taken when the disease was refractory, from a patient treated with antithyroid drugs. The chain's CDR3 is CSVLGGVGNEQYF. Written as DNA, the CDR3 is TGCAGCGTCCTGGGAGGGGTAGGCAACGAGCAGTACTTC.